Following are 14 T cell receptor beta chains from one sample sequenced in a study of cytomegalovirus exposure and HLA in healthy donors. The study ran its PCR with 60 Vbeta and 13 Jbeta primers. This table comes from immunoSEQ multiplex PCR, and its TCRdb copy is limited to in-frame clones, with some not included. The data hold 160,000 or so clones, with just under 80% observed a single time. The specimen sequenced was PBMCs. The receptors derive from a woman between 35 and 50 years old in good health and CMV-seropositive.

The V and J genes are TRBV6-5 and TRBJ2-3, with 7 bases identical to TRBD2. With V trimmed by 0 bases and J by 2 bases, 5 bases remained unmatched. The CDR3 length is 16 residues. Germline values: CDR1 MNHEY, CDR2 SVGAGI. Here the CDR3 reads CASSYSSGGYTDTQYF. CDR3 DNA sequence: TGTGCCAGCAGTTACTCATCGGGGGGTTACACAGATACGCAGTATTTT.

The chain uses TRBV21-1 and TRBJ2-6; the D call in the table, TRBD1, was not verified against the DNA. TRBV21-1 is a pseudogene. This CDR3 has 19 residues. The chain's CDR3 is CASSKERAGDTSGANVLTF. CDR3 DNA sequence: TGTGCCAGCAGCAAAGAGAGGGCAGGGGATACATCTGGGGCCAACGTCCTGACTTTC.

The chain employs TRBV10-3 and TRBJ2-6, with D possibly TRBD1 on 6 matching bases. Trimming took off 10 bases at V and 0 bases at J, with 16 bases between the two ends. Germline lookup yields CDR1 ENHRY and CDR2 SYGVKD. The length of the CDR3 is 16 residues. As DNA, the CDR3 is TGTGCCACCTCAGGACAGACTACCTCTGGGGCCAACGTCCTGACTTTC. This codes for CATSGQTTSGANVLTF.

This chain connects TRBV7-6 to TRBJ1-6; D is ambiguous. The V gene's germline CDR1 is SGHVS and CDR2 FNYEAQ. The length of the CDR3 is 12 residues. Trimming left V 5 bases short and J 6 bases short, with 5 bases between. The DNA of the CDR3 is TGTGCCAGCAGCCCACTTAATTCACCCCTCCACTTT. This codes for CASSPLNSPLHF.

This chain connects TRBV5-6 to TRBJ2-1, with 9 bases fitting TRBD2. CDR1 and CDR2 from the germline V gene are SGHDT and YYEEEE. The junction had 4 bases not matched to a gene; V was cut back by 3 bases and J by 0 bases. The CDR3 has 16 amino acids. CDR3 protein: CASSSQTSGSYNEQFF. CDR3 bases: TGTGCCAGCAGCTCACAGACTAGCGGCTCCTACAATGAGCAGTTCTTC. The full variable domain, completed using reference TRBV5-6 and TRBJ2-1, is DAGVTQSPTHLIKTRGQQVTLRCSPKSGHDTVSWYQQALGQGPQFIFQYYEEEERQRGNFPDRFSGHQFPNYSSELNVNALLLGDSALYLCASSSQTSGSYNEQFFGPGTRLTVL.

V usage is TRBV11-2 and J usage is TRBJ1-1; D is uncertain. The CDR3 is 13 residues long. Germline V gene sequence: CDR1 SGHAT, CDR2 FQNNGV. V gave up 0 bases and J gave up 10 bases, with 12 bases separating them. The CDR3 DNA reads TGTGCCAGCAGCTTAGATTCCGCGCGGGCAGCTTTCTTT. Translation gives CASSLDSARAAFF.

This clone was detected many times. The chain is built from TRBV28 and TRBJ1-3; D call uncertain. The germline V and J ends were trimmed by 2 bases and 1 base, with 12 bases remaining between them. CDR1 is MDHEN and CDR2 is SYDVKM in the germline V gene. The CDR3 sequence is 16 residues long. The CDR3 here is CASSLVSYDSGNTIYF. In DNA, the CDR3 is TGTGCCAGCAGTTTAGTTTCCTACGATTCTGGAAACACCATATATTTT.

This clone appeared a single time. V gene TRBV5-1 combines with J gene TRBJ2-5, with 8 bases matching TRBD2. Germline V lookup: CDR1 SGHRS, CDR2 YFSETQ. V dropped 4 bases and J dropped 0; count of bases not matched to a gene: 5. There are 15 residues in the CDR3. The CDR3 sequence: CASSGGTSNQETQYF. As DNA, the CDR3 is TGCGCCAGCAGCGGAGGGACTAGTAACCAAGAGACCCAGTACTTC.

The chain is built from TRBV5-6 and TRBJ1-2, with 8 nucleotides matching TRBD1. The CDR3 has 14 residues. The V gene end was trimmed by 0 bases and the J gene end by 4 bases; junction bases not matched to a gene: 2. Germline assignment: CDR1 SGHDT and CDR2 YYEEEE. CDR3 amino acids: CASSLATGAYGYTF. CDR3 DNA: TGTGCCAGCAGCTTGGCGACAGGGGCCTATGGCTACACCTTC.

The rearrangement links TRBV9 to TRBJ1-2, with TRBD1 as a possible D gene (5 bases). The CDR3 sequence is 13 residues long. Trimming pared 4 bases from V and 5 bases from J, leaving 12 bases between. The germline CDR1 and CDR2 sequences are SGDLS and YYNGEE. The chain's CDR3 is CASSPVTEYGYTF. The CDR3 DNA sequence: TGTGCCAGCAGCCCTGTGACAGAATATGGCTACACCTTC.

This clone was detected a few times. V and J are TRBV5-1 and TRBJ1-1; 7 bases align to TRBD1. The V and J ends lost 3 bases and 3 bases, in that order; junction bases with no gene match: 5. CDR1 is SGHRS and CDR2 is YFSETQ in the germline V gene. There are 14 residues in the CDR3. The CDR3 DNA is TGCGCCAGCAGCTCCGGGACAGTTGACACTGAAGCTTTCTTT. Its protein is CASSSGTVDTEAFF. The whole variable domain, filled in from reference TRBV5-1 and TRBJ1-1, reads KAGVTQTPRYLIKTRGQQVTLSCSPISGHRSVSWYQQTPGQGLQFLFEYFSETQRNKGNFPGRFSGRQFSNSRSEMNVSTLELGDSALYLCASSSGTVDTEAFFGQGTRLTVV.

This clone was seen only a few times. This rearrangement joins TRBV25-1 to TRBJ1-3; D might be TRBD1 (6 bases). The CDR3 extends over 14 amino acids. Germline lookup yields CDR1 MGHDK and CDR2 SYGVNS. The ends were cut back, 4 bases at V and 4 bases at J, with 11 bases in the middle. CDR3 DNA sequence: TGTGCCAGCAGTGGTACAGGGCCGGGAAACACCATATATTTT. Translated, it gives CASSGTGPGNTIYF.

This clone was counted a single time. The rearrangement links TRBV15 to TRBJ1-1; 11 nucleotides agree with TRBD1. From germline, CDR1 is LNHNV and CDR2 YYDKDF (reference sequence). V gave up 3 bases and J gave up 7 bases; unmatched junction bases: 4. The CDR3 spans 14 residues. This CDR3 is CATSRGQGVGEAFF. The CDR3 nucleotides are TGTGCCACCAGCAGGGGACAGGGGGTTGGTGAAGCTTTCTTT.

The V gene is TRBV6-1, the J gene TRBJ1-3; D might be TRBD1 (5 bases). The CDR3 sequence is 17 residues long. CDR1 and CDR2 from the germline V gene are MNHNS and SASEGT. V was cut by 4 bases and J by 4 bases, with 20 bases left in between. CDR3 sequence (DNA): TGTGCCAGCAGTGGAGGAGGGGTCAGGAGGGAGGGAAACACCATATATTTT. Its translation is CASSGGGVRREGNTIYF.